This TCR beta chain was recovered during a study of shared clonotypes between healthy human individuals. On the study more broadly: There were three CD4 naive, three CD4 memory, two CD8 naive and one CD8 memory plates per donor. Findings and limits, study-wide: Sharing of clonotypes among donors was expected to vary with sequencing depth.

Worth noting for this clone: Its specificity is unknown.

Unmatched junction bases numbered 17, after V lost 1 base and J lost 8 bases. The CDR3 has 18 amino acids. Germline V CDR1 and CDR2: SGHDN, FVKESK. Every immunoSEQ plate was one replicate of a subset's evenly spread DNA. TCRdb's table, derived via immunoSEQ multiplex PCR, lists solely in-frame clones and lacks some. The sample carries 190,000 or so clones, roughly 70% recorded once. The sequenced sample was memory CD4+ T cells sorted from blood. Indicated subset: CD45RA-negative fraction. The V and J genes are TRBV14 and TRBJ2-1, with 7 bases matching TRBD2. The TCR originated in a man aged 25 to 40 in good health. CDR3 nucleotide sequence: TGTGCCAGCAGCCAAGTGGGAAGGCGGGAGCCACGGTCGGATGAGCAGTTCTTC. Residues: CASSQVGRREPRSDEQFF.